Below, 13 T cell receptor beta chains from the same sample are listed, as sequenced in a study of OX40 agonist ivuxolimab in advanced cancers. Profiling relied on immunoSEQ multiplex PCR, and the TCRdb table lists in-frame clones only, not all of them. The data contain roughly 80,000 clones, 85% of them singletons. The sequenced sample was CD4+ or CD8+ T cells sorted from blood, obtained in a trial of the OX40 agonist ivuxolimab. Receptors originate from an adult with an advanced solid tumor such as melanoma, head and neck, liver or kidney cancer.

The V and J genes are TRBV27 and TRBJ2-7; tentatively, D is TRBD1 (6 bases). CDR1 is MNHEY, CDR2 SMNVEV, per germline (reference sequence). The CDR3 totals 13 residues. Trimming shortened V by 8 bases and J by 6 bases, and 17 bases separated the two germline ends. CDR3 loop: CASGTGSGGEQYF. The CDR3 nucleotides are TGTGCCAGCGGAACAGGGAGTGGAGGCGAGCAGTACTTC.

CDR3 nucleotides: TGTGCCAGCTCACCAATGCAGACGGGGCGTCGCCGTGAAAAACTGTTTTTT. Its protein product is CASSPMQTGRRREKLFF. This chain links TRBV18 with TRBJ1-4; D perhaps matches TRBD1 (5 bases). CDR3 length: 17 amino acids. Germline V gene data show CDR1 as KGHSH and CDR2 as LQKENI. V lost 2 bases, J lost 7 bases, and 20 bases lay in between.

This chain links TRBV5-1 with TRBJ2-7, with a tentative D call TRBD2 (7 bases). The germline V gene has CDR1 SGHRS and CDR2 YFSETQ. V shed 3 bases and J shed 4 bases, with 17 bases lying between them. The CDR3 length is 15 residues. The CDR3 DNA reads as TGCGCCAGCAGCTCCCAGAGAGGGGGGGCGTACGAGCAGTACTTC. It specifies CASSSQRGGAYEQYF. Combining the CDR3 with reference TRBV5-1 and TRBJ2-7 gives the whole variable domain KAGVTQTPRYLIKTRGQQVTLSCSPISGHRSVSWYQQTPGQGLQFLFEYFSETQRNKGNFPGRFSGRQFSNSRSEMNVSTLELGDSALYLCASSSQRGGAYEQYFGPGTRLTVT.

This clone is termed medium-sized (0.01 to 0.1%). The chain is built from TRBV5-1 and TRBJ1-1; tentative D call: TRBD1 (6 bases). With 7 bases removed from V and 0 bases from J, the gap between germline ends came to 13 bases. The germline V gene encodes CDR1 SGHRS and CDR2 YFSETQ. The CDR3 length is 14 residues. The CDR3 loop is CASAPGQLNTEAFF. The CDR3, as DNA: TGCGCCAGCGCTCCGGGACAATTGAACACTGAAGCTTTCTTT.

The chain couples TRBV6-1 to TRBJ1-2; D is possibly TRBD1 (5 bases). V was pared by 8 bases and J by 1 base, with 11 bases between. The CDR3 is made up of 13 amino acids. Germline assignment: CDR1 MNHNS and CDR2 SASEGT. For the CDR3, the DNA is TGTGCCAGCCGGGGCGGCAGTAACTATGGCTACACCTTC. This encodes CASRGGSNYGYTF.

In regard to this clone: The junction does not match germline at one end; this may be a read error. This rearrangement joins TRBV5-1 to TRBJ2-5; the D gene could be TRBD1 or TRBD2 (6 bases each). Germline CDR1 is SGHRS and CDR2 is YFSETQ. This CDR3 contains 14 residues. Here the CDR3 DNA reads TGCGCCAGCAGATTGGAAGGGGGGCCCTGGACCCAGTACTTC. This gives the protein CASRLEGGPWTQYF.

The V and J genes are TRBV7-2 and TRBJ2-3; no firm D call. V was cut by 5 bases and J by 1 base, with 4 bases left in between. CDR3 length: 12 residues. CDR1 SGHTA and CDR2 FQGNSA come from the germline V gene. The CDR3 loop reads CASSMGTDTQYF. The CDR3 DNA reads TGTGCCAGCAGCATGGGCACAGATACGCAGTATTTT.

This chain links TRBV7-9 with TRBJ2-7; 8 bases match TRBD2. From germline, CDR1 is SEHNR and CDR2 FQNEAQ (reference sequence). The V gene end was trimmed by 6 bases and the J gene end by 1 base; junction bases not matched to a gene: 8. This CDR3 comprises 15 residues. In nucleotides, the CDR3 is TGTGCCAGCAGAAACCAGCGGGGGAAATCCTACGAGCAGTACTTC. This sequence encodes CASRNQRGKSYEQYF.

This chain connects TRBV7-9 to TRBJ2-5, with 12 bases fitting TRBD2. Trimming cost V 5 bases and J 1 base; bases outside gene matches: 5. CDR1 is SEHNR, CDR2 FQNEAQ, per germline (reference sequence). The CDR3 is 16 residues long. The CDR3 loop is CASSPGLAGLQETQYF. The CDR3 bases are TGTGCCAGCAGCCCCGGACTAGCGGGGCTCCAAGAGACCCAGTACTTC.

CDR3 residues: CASMGVYGYTF. The CDR3, as DNA: TGTGCCAGCATGGGGGTCTATGGCTACACCTTC. This sequence joins TRBV25-1 and TRBJ1-2, with D possibly matching TRBD1 (5 bases). The CDR3 sequence is 11 residues long. Germline assignment: CDR1 MGHDK and CDR2 SYGVNS. V was trimmed by 7 bases and J by 4 bases, leaving 7 bases between them.

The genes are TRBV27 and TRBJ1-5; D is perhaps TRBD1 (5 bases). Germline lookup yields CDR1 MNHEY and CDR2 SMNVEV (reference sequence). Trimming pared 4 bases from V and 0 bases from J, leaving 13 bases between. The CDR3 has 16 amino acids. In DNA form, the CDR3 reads TGTGCCAGCAGTTCCCTGGGGGGGAATAGCAATCAGCCCCAGCATTTT. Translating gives CASSSLGGNSNQPQHF.

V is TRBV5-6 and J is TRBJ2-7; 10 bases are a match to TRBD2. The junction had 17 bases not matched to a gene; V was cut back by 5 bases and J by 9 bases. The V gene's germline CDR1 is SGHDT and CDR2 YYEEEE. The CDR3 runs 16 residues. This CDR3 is CASRAGLASAYESQYF. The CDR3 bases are TGTGCCAGCAGGGCGGGACTAGCGTCAGCCTACGAGTCGCAGTACTTC.

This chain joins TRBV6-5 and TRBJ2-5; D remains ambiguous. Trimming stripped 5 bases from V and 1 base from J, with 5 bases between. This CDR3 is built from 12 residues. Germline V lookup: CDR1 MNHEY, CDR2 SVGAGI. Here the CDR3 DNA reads TGTGCCAGCAGTCAGGCCCAAGAGACCCAGTACTTC. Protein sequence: CASSQAQETQYF.